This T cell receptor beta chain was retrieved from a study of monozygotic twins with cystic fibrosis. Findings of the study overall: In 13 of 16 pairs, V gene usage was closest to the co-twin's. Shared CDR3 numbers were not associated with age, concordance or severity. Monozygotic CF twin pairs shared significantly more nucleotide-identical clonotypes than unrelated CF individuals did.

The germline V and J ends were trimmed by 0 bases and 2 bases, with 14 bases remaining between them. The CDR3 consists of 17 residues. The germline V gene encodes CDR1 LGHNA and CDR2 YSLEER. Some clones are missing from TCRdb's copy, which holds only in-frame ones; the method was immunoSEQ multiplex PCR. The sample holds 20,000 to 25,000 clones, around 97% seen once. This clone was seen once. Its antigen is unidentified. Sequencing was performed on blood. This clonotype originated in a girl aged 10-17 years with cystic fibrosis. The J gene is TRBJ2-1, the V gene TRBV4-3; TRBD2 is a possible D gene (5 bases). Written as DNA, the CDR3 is TGCGCCAGCAGCCAAGATTACCTAGCTGTTACCTACAATGAGCAGTTCTTC. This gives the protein CASSQDYLAVTYNEQFF.